This TCR beta chain derives from a study of cytomegalovirus exposure and HLA in healthy donors. Vbeta (60) and Jbeta (13) primers were used in the PCR. This table comes from immunoSEQ multiplex PCR, and its TCRdb copy is limited to in-frame clones, with some not included. The sample holds just over 200,000 clones, under 70% seen once. The germline CDR1 and CDR2 sequences are SEHNR and FQNEAQ (reference sequence). The CDR3 spans 16 residues. Trimming at V came to 2 bases and at J to 7 bases, leaving 4 bases not matched to a gene. This clonotype was sampled from a man between 35 and 55 years old in good health and CMV-seropositive. Sequenced input: PBMCs. The chain uses TRBV7-9 and TRBJ2-1, with 14 bases identical to TRBD2. CDR3 sequence: CASSLWGTSGGNEQFF. CDR3 nucleotide sequence: TGTGCCAGCAGCTTATGGGGGACTAGCGGGGGAAATGAGCAGTTCTTC.